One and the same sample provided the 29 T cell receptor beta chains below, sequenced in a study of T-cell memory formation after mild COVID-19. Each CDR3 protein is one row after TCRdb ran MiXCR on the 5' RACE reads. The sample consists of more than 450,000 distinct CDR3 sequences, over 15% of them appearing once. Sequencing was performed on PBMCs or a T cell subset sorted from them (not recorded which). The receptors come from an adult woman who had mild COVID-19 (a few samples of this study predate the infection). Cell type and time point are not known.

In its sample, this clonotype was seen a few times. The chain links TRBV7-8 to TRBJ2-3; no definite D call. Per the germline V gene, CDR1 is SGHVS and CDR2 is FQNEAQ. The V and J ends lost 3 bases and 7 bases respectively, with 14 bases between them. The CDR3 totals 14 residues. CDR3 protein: CASSLGRPTHTQYF. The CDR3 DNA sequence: TGTGCCAGCAGCTTGGGCAGGCCAACCCATACGCAGTATTTT.

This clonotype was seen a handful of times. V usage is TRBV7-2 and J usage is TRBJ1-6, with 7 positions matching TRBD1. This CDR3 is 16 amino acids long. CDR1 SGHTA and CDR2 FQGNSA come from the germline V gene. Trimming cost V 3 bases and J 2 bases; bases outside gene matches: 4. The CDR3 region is CASSFQGGPYNSPLHF. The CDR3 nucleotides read TGTGCCAGCAGCTTTCAGGGGGGGCCCTATAATTCACCCCTCCACTTT.

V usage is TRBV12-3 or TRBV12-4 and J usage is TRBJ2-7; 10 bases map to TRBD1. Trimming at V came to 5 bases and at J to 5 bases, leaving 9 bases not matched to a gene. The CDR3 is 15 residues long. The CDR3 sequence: CASSTSGTGENEQYF. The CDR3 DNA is TGTGCCAGCAGTACCTCCGGGACAGGGGAAAACGAGCAGTACTTC.

The CDR3 loop is CASSLGQGLNEQFF. CDR3 bases: TGCGCCAGCAGCTTGGGACAGGGGCTGAATGAGCAGTTCTTC. This chain joins TRBV5-1 and TRBJ2-1; the match to TRBD1 covers 8 bases. This CDR3 has 14 amino acids. Germline V gene lookup returns CDR1 SGHRS and CDR2 YFSETQ. The V gene end was trimmed by 0 bases and the J gene end by 7 bases; junction bases not matched to a gene: 3.

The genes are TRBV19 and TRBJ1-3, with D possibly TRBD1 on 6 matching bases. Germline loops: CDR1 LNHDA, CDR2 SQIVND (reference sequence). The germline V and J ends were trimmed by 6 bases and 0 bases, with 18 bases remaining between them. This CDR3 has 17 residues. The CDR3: CASSPKGQFYSGNTIYF. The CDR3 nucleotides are TGTGCCAGTAGCCCTAAAGGACAGTTCTACTCTGGAAACACCATATATTTT.

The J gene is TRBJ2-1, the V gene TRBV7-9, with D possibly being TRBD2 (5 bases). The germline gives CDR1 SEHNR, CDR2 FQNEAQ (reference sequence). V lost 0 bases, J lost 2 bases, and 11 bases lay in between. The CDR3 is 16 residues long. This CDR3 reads CASSLALSGPYNEQFF. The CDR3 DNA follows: TGTGCCAGCAGCTTAGCGCTCAGCGGACCCTACAATGAGCAGTTCTTC.

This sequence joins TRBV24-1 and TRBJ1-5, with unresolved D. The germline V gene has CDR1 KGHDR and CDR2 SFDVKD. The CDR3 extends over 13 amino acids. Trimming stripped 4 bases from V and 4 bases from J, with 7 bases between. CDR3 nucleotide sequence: TGTGCCACCAGTGAGGGGTTTAATCAGCCCCAGCATTTT. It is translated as CATSEGFNQPQHF.

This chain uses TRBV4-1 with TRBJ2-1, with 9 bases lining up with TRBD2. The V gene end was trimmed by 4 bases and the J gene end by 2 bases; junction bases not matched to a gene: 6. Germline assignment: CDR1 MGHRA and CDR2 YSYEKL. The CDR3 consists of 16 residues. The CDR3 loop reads CASSPRAGGAYNEQFF. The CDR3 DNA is TGCGCCAGCAGCCCTCGGGCGGGGGGGGCCTACAATGAGCAGTTCTTC.

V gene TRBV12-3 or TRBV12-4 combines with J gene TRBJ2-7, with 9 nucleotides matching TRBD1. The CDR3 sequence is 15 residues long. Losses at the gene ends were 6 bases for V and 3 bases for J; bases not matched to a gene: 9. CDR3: CASSFHGTGLYEQYF. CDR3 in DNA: TGTGCCAGCAGCTTTCACGGGACAGGGCTCTACGAGCAGTACTTC.

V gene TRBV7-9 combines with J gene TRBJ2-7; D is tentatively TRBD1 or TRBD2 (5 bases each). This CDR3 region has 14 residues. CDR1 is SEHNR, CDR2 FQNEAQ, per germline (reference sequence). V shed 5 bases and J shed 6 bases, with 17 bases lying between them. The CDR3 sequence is CASSQGPRLVEQYF. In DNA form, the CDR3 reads TGTGCCAGCAGCCAGGGACCCCGCCTCGTCGAGCAGTACTTC.

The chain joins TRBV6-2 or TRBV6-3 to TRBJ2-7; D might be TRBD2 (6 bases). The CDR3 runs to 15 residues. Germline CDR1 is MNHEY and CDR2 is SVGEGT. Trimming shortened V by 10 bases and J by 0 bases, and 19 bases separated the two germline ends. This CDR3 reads CATSKAGTSSYEQYF. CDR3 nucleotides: TGTGCCACTTCCAAGGCGGGGACGAGCTCCTACGAGCAGTACTTC.

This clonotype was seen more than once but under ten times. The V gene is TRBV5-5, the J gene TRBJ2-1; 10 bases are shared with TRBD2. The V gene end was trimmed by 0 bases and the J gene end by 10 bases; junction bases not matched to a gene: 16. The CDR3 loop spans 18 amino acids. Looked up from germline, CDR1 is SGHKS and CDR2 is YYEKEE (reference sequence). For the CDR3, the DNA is TGTGCCAGCAGCTTGGGAGCTAGCGGGAGCGAAACTTCGGGGGAGCAGTTCTTC. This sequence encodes CASSLGASGSETSGEQFF. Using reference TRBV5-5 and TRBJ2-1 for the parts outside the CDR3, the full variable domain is DAGVTQSPTHLIKTRGQQVTLRCSPISGHKSVSWYQQVLGQGPQFIFQYYEKEERGRGNFPDRFSARQFPNYSSELNVNALLLGDSALYLCASSLGASGSETSGEQFFGPGTRLTVL.

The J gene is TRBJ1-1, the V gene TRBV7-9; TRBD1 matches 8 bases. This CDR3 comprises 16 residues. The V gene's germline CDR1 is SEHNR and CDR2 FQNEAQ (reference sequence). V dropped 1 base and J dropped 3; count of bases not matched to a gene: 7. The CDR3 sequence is CASSLGRDRRYTEAFF. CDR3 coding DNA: TGTGCCAGCAGCTTAGGCCGGGACAGGAGATACACTGAAGCTTTCTTT.

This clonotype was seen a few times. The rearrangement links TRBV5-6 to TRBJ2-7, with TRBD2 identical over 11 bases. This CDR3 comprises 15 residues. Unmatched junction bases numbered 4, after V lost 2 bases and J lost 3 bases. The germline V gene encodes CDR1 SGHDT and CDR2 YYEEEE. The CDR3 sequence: CASSFSSGGLYEQYF. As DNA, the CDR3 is TGTGCCAGCAGCTTTTCTAGCGGGGGGCTCTACGAGCAGTACTTC. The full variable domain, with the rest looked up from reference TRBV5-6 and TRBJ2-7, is DAGVTQSPTHLIKTRGQQVTLRCSPKSGHDTVSWYQQALGQGPQFIFQYYEEEERQRGNFPDRFSGHQFPNYSSELNVNALLLGDSALYLCASSFSSGGLYEQYFGPGTRLTVT.

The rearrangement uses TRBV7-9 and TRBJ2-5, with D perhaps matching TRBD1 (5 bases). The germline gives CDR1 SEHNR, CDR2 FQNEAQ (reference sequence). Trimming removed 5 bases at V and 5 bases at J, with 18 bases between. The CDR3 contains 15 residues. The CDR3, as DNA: TGTGCCAGCAGCCCCAGGGATGGCGCTTTGGAGACCCAGTACTTC. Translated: CASSPRDGALETQYF. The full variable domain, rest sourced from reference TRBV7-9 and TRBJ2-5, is DTGVSQNPRHKITKRGQNVTFRCDPISEHNRLYWYRQTLGQGPEFLTYFQNEAQLEKSRLLSDRFSAERPKGSFSTLEIQRTEQGDSAMYLCASSPRDGALETQYFGPGTRLLVL.

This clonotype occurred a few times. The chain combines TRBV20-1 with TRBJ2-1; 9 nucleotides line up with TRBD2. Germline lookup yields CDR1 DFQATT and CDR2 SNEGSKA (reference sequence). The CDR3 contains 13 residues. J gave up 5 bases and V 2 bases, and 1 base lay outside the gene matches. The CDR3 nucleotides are TGCAGTGCTAGACCTAGCGGGAACAATGAGCAGTTCTTC. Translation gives CSARPSGNNEQFF.

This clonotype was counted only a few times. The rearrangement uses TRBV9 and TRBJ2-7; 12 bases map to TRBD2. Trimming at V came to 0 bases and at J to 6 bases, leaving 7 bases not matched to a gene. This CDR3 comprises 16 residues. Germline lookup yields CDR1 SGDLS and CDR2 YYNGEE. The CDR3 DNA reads TGTGCCAGCAGCGTAGTTTCCGGACTAGCGGGATCCGAGCAGTACTTC. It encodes CASSVVSGLAGSEQYF. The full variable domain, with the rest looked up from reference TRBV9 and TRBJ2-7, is DSGVTQTPKHLITATGQRVTLRCSPRSGDLSVYWYQQSLDQGLQFLIQYYNGEERAKGNILERFSAQQFPDLHSELNLSSLELGDSALYFCASSVVSGLAGSEQYFGPGTRLTVT.

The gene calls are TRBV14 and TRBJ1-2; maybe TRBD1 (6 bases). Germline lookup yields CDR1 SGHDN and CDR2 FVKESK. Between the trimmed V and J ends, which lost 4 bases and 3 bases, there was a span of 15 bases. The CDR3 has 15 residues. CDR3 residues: CASSRQGMGYYGYTF. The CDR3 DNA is TGTGCCAGCAGCCGTCAGGGGATGGGGTACTATGGCTACACCTTC.

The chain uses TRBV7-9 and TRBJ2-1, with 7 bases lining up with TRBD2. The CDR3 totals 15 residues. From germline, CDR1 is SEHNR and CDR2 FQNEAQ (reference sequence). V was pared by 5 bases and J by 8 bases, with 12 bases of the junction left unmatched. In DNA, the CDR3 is TGTGCCAGCAGCCCTATCACTAGACGGGGGGATGAGCAGTTCTTC. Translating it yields CASSPITRRGDEQFF. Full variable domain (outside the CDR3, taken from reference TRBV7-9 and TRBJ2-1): DTGVSQNPRHKITKRGQNVTFRCDPISEHNRLYWYRQTLGQGPEFLTYFQNEAQLEKSRLLSDRFSAERPKGSFSTLEIQRTEQGDSAMYLCASSPITRRGDEQFFGPGTRLTVL.

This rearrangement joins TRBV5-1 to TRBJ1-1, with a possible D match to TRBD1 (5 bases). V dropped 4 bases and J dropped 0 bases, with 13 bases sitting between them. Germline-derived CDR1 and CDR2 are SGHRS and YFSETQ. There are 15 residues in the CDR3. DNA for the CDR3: TGCGCCAGCAGCCGGGACCCTACCCTGAACACTGAAGCTTTCTTT. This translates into CASSRDPTLNTEAFF.

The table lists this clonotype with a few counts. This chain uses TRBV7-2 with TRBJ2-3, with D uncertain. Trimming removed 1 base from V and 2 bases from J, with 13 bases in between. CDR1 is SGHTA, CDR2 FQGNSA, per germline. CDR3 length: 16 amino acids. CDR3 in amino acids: CASSLGNRIHTDTQYF. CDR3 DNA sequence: TGTGCCAGCAGCTTAGGTAACCGGATCCACACAGATACGCAGTATTTT.

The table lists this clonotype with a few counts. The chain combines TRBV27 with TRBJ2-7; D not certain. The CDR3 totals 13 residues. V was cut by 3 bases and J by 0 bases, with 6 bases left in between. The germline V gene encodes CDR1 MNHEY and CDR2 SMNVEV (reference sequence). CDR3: CASSFYSSYEQYF. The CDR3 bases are TGTGCCAGCAGTTTTTATAGCTCCTACGAGCAGTACTTC.

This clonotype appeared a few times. CDR3 loop: CASSFGENPYEQYF. CDR3 in DNA: TGTGCCAGCAGTTTCGGCGAAAACCCCTACGAGCAGTACTTC. The chain links TRBV12-3 or TRBV12-4 to TRBJ2-7; D is unresolved. The CDR3 covers 14 residues. The V end was cut by 3 bases, the J end by 2 bases, with 11 bases between.

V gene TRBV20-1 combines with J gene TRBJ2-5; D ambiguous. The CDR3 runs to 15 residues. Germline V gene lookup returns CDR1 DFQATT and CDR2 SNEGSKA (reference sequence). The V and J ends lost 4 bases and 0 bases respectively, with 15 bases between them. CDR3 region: CSATLSRLHQETQYF. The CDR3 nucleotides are TGCAGTGCTACCCTAAGCAGACTCCACCAAGAGACCCAGTACTTC.

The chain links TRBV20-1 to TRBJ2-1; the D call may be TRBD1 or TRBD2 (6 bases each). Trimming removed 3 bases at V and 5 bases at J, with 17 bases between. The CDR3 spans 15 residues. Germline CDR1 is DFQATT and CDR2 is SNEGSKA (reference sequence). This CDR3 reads CSASWGHPGDNEQFF. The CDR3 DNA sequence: TGCAGTGCTAGCTGGGGACACCCGGGGGACAATGAGCAGTTCTTC.

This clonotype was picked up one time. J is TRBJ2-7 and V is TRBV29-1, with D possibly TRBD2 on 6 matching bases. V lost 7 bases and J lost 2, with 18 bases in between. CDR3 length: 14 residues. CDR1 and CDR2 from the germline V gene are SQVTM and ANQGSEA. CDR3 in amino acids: CSAFGGKSTYEQYF. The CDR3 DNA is TGCAGCGCCTTCGGCGGGAAAAGCACCTACGAGCAGTACTTC.

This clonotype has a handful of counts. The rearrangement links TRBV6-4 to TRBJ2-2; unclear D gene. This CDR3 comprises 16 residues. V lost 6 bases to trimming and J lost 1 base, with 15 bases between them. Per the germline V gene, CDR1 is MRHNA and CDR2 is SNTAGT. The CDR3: CASSEDRGKNTGELFF. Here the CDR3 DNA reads TGTGCCAGCAGCGAGGACCGCGGCAAGAACACCGGGGAGCTGTTTTTT.

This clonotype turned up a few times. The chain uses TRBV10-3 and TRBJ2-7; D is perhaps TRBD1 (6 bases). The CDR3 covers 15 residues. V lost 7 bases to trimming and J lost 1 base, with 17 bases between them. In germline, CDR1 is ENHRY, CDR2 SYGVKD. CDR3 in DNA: TGTGCCATCACCGGAACAGGGTCCCGATCCTACGAGCAGTACTTC. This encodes CAITGTGSRSYEQYF.

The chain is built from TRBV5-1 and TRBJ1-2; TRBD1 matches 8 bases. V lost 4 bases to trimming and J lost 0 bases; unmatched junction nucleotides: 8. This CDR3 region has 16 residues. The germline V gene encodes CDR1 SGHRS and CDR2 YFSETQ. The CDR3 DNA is TGCGCCAGCAGCGGTGGACAGGGAGATCCTAACTATGGCTACACCTTC. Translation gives CASSGGQGDPNYGYTF.